A selection of T cell receptor beta chains follows, all from one sample in a study of OX40 agonist ivuxolimab in advanced cancers. The protocol was immunoSEQ multiplex PCR, while the TCRdb copy is restricted to in-frame clones and leaves out a portion. Seen here are tens of thousands of clones, roughly four fifths observed once, and the top ten hold almost 4.5%. Specimen: CD4+ or CD8+ T cells sorted from blood, collected in a trial of the OX40 agonist ivuxolimab. The source of these receptors is an adult with an advanced solid tumor such as melanoma, head and neck, liver or kidney cancer. CDR3s include the opening cysteine and the closing phenylalanine or tryptophan. Each record gives: J gene, clone size, D gene, V gene, CDR3 DNA, CDR3 protein. A D gene is named only where the DNA matches it firmly. A row's size may be missing; if present it is once, few, many or a size class.

TRBJ1-3,.,.,TRBV27,TGTGCCAGCCGGGGGATCAGGAACACCATATATTTT,CASRGIRNTIYF
TRBJ1-5,.,.,TRBV2,TGTGCCAGCAGTGGAGATAGTAACAATCAGCCCCAGCATTTT,CASSGDSNNQPQHF
TRBJ1-2,few,TRBD1,TRBV5-5,TGTGCCAGCAGCCAACAGGGGACCTATGGCTACACCTTC,CASSQQGTYGYTF
TRBJ1-2,.,.,TRBV10-3,TGTGCCATCAAGTCGGGACACGCGTTCGGCAGCTACACCTTC,CAIKSGHAFGSYTF
TRBJ2-5,.,.,TRBV5-4,TGTGCCAGCAGCCTCGCCCTCCAAGAGACCCAGTACTTC,CASSLALQETQYF
TRBJ1-1,.,TRBD1,TRBV19,TGTGCCAGTAGGGACCGGGGACAGGCCAACACTGAAGCTTTCTTT,CASRDRGQANTEAFF
TRBJ2-7,medium-sized,.,TRBV6-1,TGTGCCAGCAGTGAGCGACCCCTCGAGCAGTACTTC,CASSERPLEQYF
TRBJ2-7,.,TRBD1,TRBV19,TGTGCCAGTAGTATCGGACAGGTATCGGACGAGCAGTACTTC,CASSIGQVSDEQYF
TRBJ1-1,.,.,TRBV9,TGTGCCAGCAGCGTAGGCTGGGGAGGGAACACTGAAGCTTTCTTT,CASSVGWGGNTEAFF
TRBJ2-7,.,TRBD1,TRBV15,TGTGCCACCAGCAGAGAAGACAGGGGCGAGCAGTACTTC,CATSREDRGEQYF
TRBJ1-2,.,.,TRBV5-5,TGTGCCAGCAACGACGCAGGGGACAACTATGGCTACACCTTC,CASNDAGDNYGYTF
TRBJ1-6,once,.,TRBV9,TGTGCCAGCAGCGCCGGACCGGACAGAAATTCACCCCTCCACTTT,CASSAGPDRNSPLHF
TRBJ2-1,.,TRBD2,TRBV9,TGTGCCAGCAGCGTATTAGTGGGGGGGTACAATGAGCAGTTCTTC,CASSVLVGGYNEQFF
TRBJ2-2,.,TRBD1,TRBV9,TGTGCCAGCAGCCCGAGTCGGACAGGCGCCGGGGAGCTGTTTTTT,CASSPSRTGAGELFF
TRBJ1-4,.,TRBD1,TRBV28,TGTGCCAGCAGTTTATGGGGAGGACAGGGGGATGAAAAACTGTTTTTT,CASSLWGGQGDEKLFF
TRBJ1-5,.,.,TRBV7-8,TGTGCCAGCAGCGTAACGGGGCAGGGTAATCAGCCCCAGCATTTT,CASSVTGQGNQPQHF
TRBJ2-1,.,TRBD1,TRBV5-1,TGCGCCAGCTTGGAGGGACAGGGGTCCTACAATGAGCAGTTCTTC,CASLEGQGSYNEQFF
TRBJ1-2,.,.,TRBV6-5,TGTGCCAGCAGTTATAGGGTAACCGGGCCCCCGGTTGGCTACACCTTC,CASSYRVTGPPVGYTF
TRBJ2-2,few,TRBD1,TRBV5-6,TGTGCCAGCAGCCCAGGGGACAGGTATCGTGCCGGGGAGCTGTTTTTT,CASSPGDRYRAGELFF
TRBJ1-1,.,.,TRBV18,TGTGCCAGCTCACGAGAAAGGGGGACTGAAGCTTTCTTT,CASSRERGTEAFF
TRBJ2-7,.,.,TRBV4-2,TGTGCCAGCAGCCAAGATCTTGGGGGCGAGCAGTACTTC,CASSQDLGGEQYF
TRBJ2-2,medium-sized,TRBD1,TRBV7-6,TGTGCCAGCAGCTTAGGAACAGGGGTCACCGGGGAGCTGTTTTTT,CASSLGTGVTGELFF
TRBJ2-3,.,.,TRBV7-8,TGTGCCAGCAGCCATGGCCGAGGCGGCCTTTTCACAGATACGCAGTATTTT,CASSHGRGGLFTDTQYF
TRBJ1-1,few,.,TRBV5-1,TGCGCCAGCAGCCACGGACAGCTGAACACTGAAGCTTTCTTT,CASSHGQLNTEAFF
TRBJ2-5,.,TRBD2,TRBV6-1,TGTGCCAGCAGTGAAGGGGTAGCGGGGGGGCGAGAGACCCAGTACTTC,CASSEGVAGGRETQYF
TRBJ2-5,.,.,TRBV11-2,TGTGCCAGCAGCTCGAGGTTAGCGGCCCAAGAGACCCAGTACTTC,CASSSRLAAQETQYF
TRBJ1-1,.,.,TRBV28,TGTGCCAGCAGTTTAAGGTTGGGGGGGGCCGGCACTGAAGCTTTCTTT,CASSLRLGGAGTEAFF
TRBJ2-3,.,TRBD2,TRBV7-2,TGTGCCAGCAGCCCGGGACTAGCGGGGGGGTTTAGCACAGATACGCAGTATTTT,CASSPGLAGGFSTDTQYF